This TCR beta chain was captured by sequencing in a study of cytomegalovirus exposure and HLA in healthy donors. PCR was performed using 60 Vbeta and 13 Jbeta primers. Data came from immunoSEQ multiplex PCR; TCRdb stores just in-frame clones and leaves some out. The repertoire consists of 160,000 or so clones, with roughly 77% occurring once and the leading ten covering 4.5% to 5%. The junction had 10 bases not matched to a gene; V was cut back by 7 bases and J by 4 bases. CDR1 and CDR2 (germline): MNHNY, SVGAGI (reference sequence). The CDR3 runs to 15 residues. Sequenced input: PBMCs. The chain has TRBV6-6 and TRBJ2-1, with 7 bases fitting TRBD1. This receptor was taken from a man aged 18 to 29 in good health and CMV-seropositive. CDR3 protein: CASTRNRGLYNEQFF. DNA of the CDR3: TGTGCCAGCACCCGCAACAGGGGCTTATACAATGAGCAGTTCTTC.